This T cell receptor (beta chain) was recorded in a study of shared clonotypes between healthy human individuals (dated by TCRdb to about 2020). Background on the whole study: A couple of women and a few men aged 18 to 49 years were included in the cohort. To estimate repertoire size and how much clonotype sharing occurs between individuals, the study deeply sequenced the blood TCR repertoires of five healthy adults. To increase sequencing depth and limit assay-specific biases, TCR repertoire library preparation and sequencing were carried out by different laboratories using diverse techniques. Leukapheresis yielded between about 0.85 and 10 billion PBMCs per donor.

Broad study findings and their caveats: Pairwise subsampling led to the expectation that sequencing depth would affect the degree of clonotype sharing among donors. The genetic and exposure-history diversity represented was limited by the small number of donors. Sampling was restricted to blood, and TCR repertoires in tissue are likely to differ from TCR repertoires in blood.

A remark on this clone: It has no known antigen specificity. No base quality information exists; no much larger clone differs at one position.

Healthy HIV-negative adults with no recently reported acute infections or vaccinations were included as donors. Every donor was a Caucasian adult residing in Nashville, Tennessee, USA. For unsorted samples, roughly 81 million PBMCs were counted and genomic DNA was extracted with the QIAamp DNA Blood Mini kit. After blood collection by leukapheresis, PBMCs were isolated using Ficoll-Histopaque density gradient centrifugation and then cryopreserved in the vapor phase of liquid nitrogen. Using the deep immunoSEQ assay, TCR CDR3 regions were amplified from genomic DNA by multiplex PCR. Genomic DNA extracted from each cell subset was distributed evenly over all wells of several immunoSEQ 96-well plates, and each plate served as one replicate. For unsorted PBMC, about 300 ng of genomic DNA, equivalent to approximately 28,000 T cell genomes, went into each replicate PCR. Genomic DNA from unsorted PBMC was sequenced over ten immunoSEQ deep assay plates. The purified libraries were quantified using a Qubit 3.0 fluorometer, sized with a Bioanalyzer 2100, and then quantified again using the KAPA Library Quantification kit. Each immunoSEQ 96-well plate was sequenced on its own single-read 150-cycle Illumina NextSeq 550 flow cell. As for the original processing: The immunoSEQ output contained only junctional sequences without quality scores, so filtering could not match that applied to full-length reads. To assign V/J genes and CDR3, sequences were annotated using PyIR, a Python wrapper for IgBLAST v1.9, with IMGT germline references. Reads were filtered out if the reads had weak V/J assignments (E-value above 1e-6), no CDR3, stop codons, out-of-frame junctions, or ambiguous translated residues. V3J clonotypes were defined as sequences sharing the same inferred V gene, J gene, and CDR3 amino acid sequence. Percentage overlap between repertoires was calculated by dividing the number of shared unique clonotypes by the size of the smaller repertoire. Richness of each repertoire was evaluated using RTK rarefaction, the Chao1 estimator, and Recon v2.1 estimates of unobserved clonotypes. TCRdb mirrors the immuneACCESS table, restricted to in-frame sequences. Some clones are absent from its copies; in checked studies, under half trace to an unresolved V gene, and the reason for the others is unknown. That table furnishes V, J and clone size, whereas the DNA furnished D and trimming. Here the sample has some 480,000 clones; 79% occur a single time. The ten largest clones represent less than 15% of the sample.

Between the V and J ends, shortened by 6 bases and 7 bases respectively, the junction contains 9 bases. Counted from cysteine to phenylalanine, this CDR3 has 12 amino acids. Just CDR3 DNA is preserved here, 36 bases in frame from base 1. For CDR1 and CDR2, the germline V gene lists KGHSY and FQNENV. This TCR derives from a woman in her thirties or forties in good health. Some clones in this sample may be carry-over from other donors' samples. This chain joins TRBV16 to TRBJ1-4, with the D segment identity uncertain. The sequenced sample consisted of PBMCs. The DNA sequence is as follows: TGTGCCAGCAGTCGAGGGTTTGAAAAACTGTTTTTT. This sequence encodes CASSRGFEKLFF.